These 32 T cell receptor beta chains came from one sample sequenced in a study of cytomegalovirus exposure and HLA in healthy donors. PCR was performed using 60 Vbeta and 13 Jbeta primers. Generated by immunoSEQ multiplex PCR, the TCRdb table keeps only in-frame clones and is missing some. The data hold 85,000 to 130,000 clones, with about 9.5% observed a single time. The sample was PBMCs. These receptors originate from a man aged 40-49 years in good health and CMV-seropositive.

The chain employs TRBV18 and TRBJ2-7, with D possibly matching TRBD1 (5 bases). V shed 3 bases and J shed 0 bases, with 15 bases lying between them. Germline V gene sequence: CDR1 KGHSH, CDR2 LQKENI. This CDR3 comprises 16 residues. The CDR3 protein is CASSPRQGISSYEQYF. The CDR3 DNA is TGTGCCAGCTCACCCCGGCAGGGAATAAGCTCCTACGAGCAGTACTTC.

The chain couples TRBV10-3 to TRBJ1-1, with D maybe TRBD1 (5 bases). V was shortened by 6 bases and J by 0 bases, with 11 bases between the two germline ends. This CDR3 has 14 amino acids. The germline V gene has CDR1 ENHRY and CDR2 SYGVKD. The CDR3 here is CAIRAGLVNTEAFF. The CDR3 coding sequence is TGTGCCATCAGAGCGGGACTAGTGAACACTGAAGCTTTCTTT.

This clone was counted between two and nine times. The J gene is TRBJ1-1, the V gene TRBV29-1; possible D gene TRBD1, 5 bases. CDR3 length equals 11 residues. The V end lost 7 bases, the J end lost 6 bases, and 12 bases lay between the germline ends. Per germline, CDR1 SQVTM and CDR2 ANQGSEA. CDR3: CSARAGPEAFF. The CDR3 DNA reads as TGCAGCGCCCGAGCAGGGCCTGAAGCTTTCTTT.

This clone was detected only a few times. V gene TRBV5-4 combines with J gene TRBJ1-2, with 8 bases matching TRBD1. In germline, CDR1 is SGHNT, CDR2 YYREEE (reference sequence). There are 13 residues in the CDR3. J lost 8 bases, V lost 2 bases, and 5 bases had no gene match. The DNA of the CDR3 is TGTGCCAGCAGCTTAGATTGGGACAGGGGCTACACCTTC. Encoded protein: CASSLDWDRGYTF.

The rearrangement links TRBV4-3 to TRBJ2-1; the match to TRBD1 covers 8 bases. CDR1 is LGHNA, CDR2 YSLEER, per germline. The V segment lost 4 bases and the J segment 3 bases; nucleotides outside the gene matches: 5. The CDR3 has 15 residues. The DNA of the CDR3 is TGCGCCAGCAGCCGGGACAGGAGCGTCTACAATGAGCAGTTCTTC. Translation gives CASSRDRSVYNEQFF.

The V and J genes are TRBV19 and TRBJ2-5; 9 bases agree with TRBD2. The J call may not be correct, given that the DNA end is closer to TRBJ2-7. The germline CDR1 and CDR2 sequences are LNHDA and SQIVND (reference sequence). CDR3 size: 13 residues. The CDR3 nucleotides read TGTGCCAGTAGGCGGGAGGGACCCTACGAGCAGTACTTC. It yields the protein CASRREGPYEQYF.

This clone was observed a few times. The chain couples TRBV5-1 to TRBJ1-5; D gene uncertain. The germline V gene encodes CDR1 SGHRS and CDR2 YFSETQ. The V end was cut by 5 bases, the J end by 0 bases, with 6 bases between. This CDR3 has 13 residues. The CDR3 protein is CASRLDSNQPQHF. The CDR3 DNA sequence: TGCGCCAGCAGATTAGATAGCAATCAGCCCCAGCATTTT. The variable domain in full, completed from reference TRBV5-1 and TRBJ1-5, reads KAGVTQTPRYLIKTRGQQVTLSCSPISGHRSVSWYQQTPGQGLQFLFEYFSETQRNKGNFPGRFSGRQFSNSRSEMNVSTLELGDSALYLCASRLDSNQPQHFGDGTRLSIL.

The V call is TRBV11-3, the J call TRBJ2-1; 8 positions agree with TRBD2. Looked up from germline, CDR1 is SGHNT and CDR2 is YENEEA. The CDR3 has 15 amino acids. After removal of 1 base from V and 8 bases from J, the junction contained 7 bases not matched to a gene. CDR3 sequence (DNA): TGTGCCAGCAGCTTAGTTAGCGGGAAAGGGTATGAGCAGTTCTTC. Amino acid sequence: CASSLVSGKGYEQFF.

On this clone: Germline and junction disagree at one end, which may indicate a read error. This chain joins TRBV6-1 and TRBJ2-5; D is possibly TRBD2 (6 bases). Germline CDR1 is MNHNS and CDR2 is SASEGT. The CDR3 covers 13 residues. The DNA of the CDR3 is TGTGCCAGCACGAGGGAGGCCCAAGAGCCCCAGTACTTC. Translated: CASTREAQEPQYF.

This chain links TRBV29-1 with TRBJ1-1; no clear D. The CDR3 totals 13 residues. Germline assignment: CDR1 SQVTM and CDR2 ANQGSEA. V was cut by 4 bases and J by 7 bases, with 16 bases left in between. Here the CDR3 DNA reads TGCAGCGTTGCCCCGTCGGTGTTACTTGAAGCTTTCTTT. It translates to CSVAPSVLLEAFF.

V gene TRBV2 combines with J gene TRBJ2-2; D might be TRBD1 (6 bases). Deletions cut 6 bases from V and 3 bases from J, with 14 bases between. Germline-derived CDR1 and CDR2 are SNHLY and FYNNEI. This CDR3 is built from 15 residues. The CDR3 DNA follows: TGTGCCAGCAGCCCTAGGGGGAGTGACACCGGGGAGCTGTTTTTT. Its translation: CASSPRGSDTGELFF.

This clone was seen more than once but under ten times. This chain uses TRBV4-2 with TRBJ1-2, with a possible D match to TRBD1 (6 bases). The V gene lost 5 bases and the J gene lost 2 bases, with 12 bases spanning the gap. This CDR3 spans 14 amino acids. Germline V gene data show CDR1 as LGHNA and CDR2 as YNFKEQ. The CDR3 here is CASSLAGENYGYTF. CDR3 nucleotides: TGTGCCAGCAGCTTGGCAGGGGAGAACTATGGCTACACCTTC.

The J gene is TRBJ1-4, the V gene TRBV11-3, with D unresolved. The CDR3 is 15 residues long. V gave up 4 bases and J gave up 2 bases, with 11 bases separating them. The V gene's germline CDR1 is SGHNT and CDR2 YENEEA. The CDR3 DNA is TGTGCCAGCAGCTCCCGCACAGCTACTAATGAAAAACTGTTTTTT. It specifies CASSSRTATNEKLFF.

Written as DNA, the CDR3 is TGTGCCAGCGCTGAGGGGGATGAAAAACTGTTTTTT. This gives the protein CASAEGDEKLFF. The chain carries TRBV7-9 and TRBJ1-4, with D perhaps matching TRBD1 (6 bases). The CDR3 contains 12 residues. CDR1 is SEHNR, CDR2 FQNEAQ, per germline (reference sequence). The V end was cut by 8 bases, the J end by 6 bases, with 10 bases between.

As regards this clone: This sample also contains other DNA sequences that code for the same CDR3. The V gene is TRBV18, the J gene TRBJ2-1; 11 nucleotides agree with TRBD2. Germline V gene sequence: CDR1 KGHSH, CDR2 LQKENI. The V and J ends lost 6 bases and 4 bases, in that order; junction bases with no gene match: 5. The length of the CDR3 is 15 residues. The CDR3 nucleotides are TGTGCCAGCTCCCCGGGACTAGCGGCTTACAATGAGCAGTTCTTC. Its protein product is CASSPGLAAYNEQFF.

This clone was seen a handful of times. The chain combines TRBV6-5 with TRBJ2-3; D might be TRBD2 (5 bases). Per the germline V gene, CDR1 is MNHEY and CDR2 is SVGAGI. The CDR3 has 15 residues. V was shortened by 6 bases and J by 5 bases, with 18 bases between the two germline ends. CDR3 DNA: TGTGCCAGCAGCCAGCAGCTCCCGGCGGGAGATACGCAGTATTTT. Translation gives CASSQQLPAGDTQYF.

This clone was seen a handful of times. The same CDR3 can be traced to other DNA sequences in this sample. The rearrangement uses TRBV6-1 and TRBJ1-1; no firm D call. This CDR3 has 14 amino acids. The V gene's germline CDR1 is MNHNS and CDR2 SASEGT. V was cut by 2 bases and J by 4 bases, with 11 bases left in between. The CDR3 loop reads CASSETGRLTEAFF. For the CDR3, the DNA is TGTGCCAGCAGTGAAACGGGTCGCCTCACTGAAGCTTTCTTT.

The gene calls are TRBV29-1 and TRBJ2-3; 9 nucleotides agree with TRBD1. Germline loops: CDR1 SQVTM, CDR2 ANQGSEA. This CDR3 comprises 15 residues. The V gene end was trimmed by 6 bases and the J gene end by 1 base; junction bases not matched to a gene: 8. CDR3 sequence (DNA): TGCAGCGTATTTAACAGGGGGCATGGCACAGATACGCAGTATTTT. Its protein product is CSVFNRGHGTDTQYF.

A few counts support this clone. V gene TRBV7-3 combines with J gene TRBJ2-1; TRBD2 aligns across 8 bases. CDR1 is SGHTA, CDR2 FQGTGA, per germline. This CDR3 has 17 amino acids. V dropped 1 base and J dropped 2; count of bases not matched to a gene: 7. The DNA of the CDR3 is TGTGCCAGCAGCTTAATTCCGGGAGGGGGGACCTACAATGAGCAGTTCTTC. Translated, it gives CASSLIPGGGTYNEQFF. Full variable domain (rest looked up from reference TRBV7-3 and TRBJ2-1): GAGVSQTPSNKVTEKGKYVELRCDPISGHTALYWYRQSLGQGPEFLIYFQGTGAADDSGLPNDRFFAVRPEGSVSTLKIQRTERGDSAVYLCASSLIPGGGTYNEQFFGPGTRLTVL.

The chain employs TRBV5-4 and TRBJ1-2; a possible D gene is TRBD1 (6 bases). In germline, CDR1 is SGHNT, CDR2 YYREEE (reference sequence). The CDR3 is 12 residues long. The ends were cut back, 5 bases at V and 7 bases at J, with 12 bases in the middle. CDR3 DNA sequence: TGTGCCAGCAGTGAAGGGGGTATTGGCTACACCTTC. Protein product: CASSEGGIGYTF.

This clone was seen a few times. The chain recombines TRBV4-2 with TRBJ2-3, with D uncertain. CDR3 length equals 16 residues. V lost 0 bases and J lost 0, with 10 bases in between. Germline V gives CDR1 LGHNA, CDR2 YNFKEQ. CDR3 nucleotide sequence: TGTGCCAGCAGCCAAGAGGCACAGCTAAGCACAGATACGCAGTATTTT. It yields the protein CASSQEAQLSTDTQYF.

This clone was seen more than once but under ten times. The chain links TRBV5-1 to TRBJ1-2, with 8 bases identical to TRBD1. Looked up from germline, CDR1 is SGHRS and CDR2 is YFSETQ. The CDR3 runs 15 residues. J gave up 3 bases and V 0 bases, and 4 bases lay outside the gene matches. The CDR3 bases are TGCGCCAGCAGCTTGGGCAGGGGGCTGGACTATGGCTACACCTTC. Translating gives CASSLGRGLDYGYTF.

This clone came up once. The chain links TRBV7-2 to TRBJ2-3, with D maybe TRBD2 (6 bases). Trimming shortened V by 5 bases and J by 4 bases, and 10 bases separated the two germline ends. The CDR3 loop spans 13 amino acids. Germline-derived CDR1 and CDR2 are SGHTA and FQGNSA. This chain's CDR3 is CASSLRLADTQYF. CDR3 coding DNA: TGTGCCAGCAGCCTGAGACTAGCAGATACGCAGTATTTT. The whole variable domain, remainder taken from reference TRBV7-2 and TRBJ2-3, is GAGVSQSPSNKVTEKGKDVELRCDPISGHTALYWYRQSLGQGLEFLIYFQGNSAPDKSGLPSDRFSAERTGGSVSTLTIQRTQQEDSAVYLCASSLRLADTQYFGPGTRLTVL.

The V gene is TRBV19, the J gene TRBJ2-7; no firm D call. Germline V gives CDR1 LNHDA, CDR2 SQIVND (reference sequence). The CDR3 length is 15 residues. V lost 7 bases to trimming and J lost 2 bases, with 18 bases between them. CDR3 DNA sequence: TGTGCCAGTAACCCATCGGTGGCTAGTCCCTACGAGCAGTACTTC. This codes for CASNPSVASPYEQYF. The variable domain in full, with the rest retrieved from reference TRBV19 and TRBJ2-7, is DGGITQSPKYLFRKEGQNVTLSCEQNLNHDAMYWYRQDPGQGLRLIYYSQIVNDFQKGDIAEGYSVSREKKESFPLTVTSAQKNPTAFYLCASNPSVASPYEQYFGPGTRLTVT.

The sample holds a few counts of this clone. The chain has TRBV2 and TRBJ2-2; no firm D call. The CDR3 is made up of 14 amino acids. Per the germline V gene, CDR1 is SNHLY and CDR2 is FYNNEI. V shed 1 base and J shed 2 bases, with 5 bases lying between them. CDR3 DNA sequence: TGTGCCAGCAGTGAAGAGACAAACACCGGGGAGCTGTTTTTT. Its protein product is CASSEETNTGELFF. The whole variable domain, filled in from reference TRBV2 and TRBJ2-2, reads EPEVTQTPSHQVTQMGQEVILRCVPISNHLYFYWYRQILGQKVEFLVSFYNNEISEKSEIFDDQFSVERPDGSNFTLKIRSTKLEDSAMYFCASSEETNTGELFFGEGSRLTVL.

This CDR3 reads CASSQGFTGSSYEQYF. CDR3 in DNA: TGCGCCAGCAGCCAAGGGTTCACAGGGTCCTCCTACGAGCAGTACTTC. V usage is TRBV4-1 and J usage is TRBJ2-5; TRBD1 is a possible D gene (6 bases). The J call may be faulty, since TRBJ2-7 better matches the DNA end. The CDR3 loop spans 16 amino acids. Germline CDR1 MGHRA, CDR2 YSYEKL.

The chain couples TRBV6-4 to TRBJ2-1; 11 bases align to TRBD2. V trimming: 0 bases; J trimming: 8 bases; junction bases outside the gene matches: 6. This CDR3 spans 16 amino acids. CDR1 is MRHNA and CDR2 is SNTAGT in the germline V gene. CDR3 DNA sequence: TGTGCCAGCAGTGACTCAGGGACTAGCGGCCCTGATGAGCAGTTCTTC. It specifies CASSDSGTSGPDEQFF.

This chain connects TRBV2 to TRBJ1-1; weak D call: TRBD1 (6 bases). Germline values: CDR1 SNHLY, CDR2 FYNNEI. Trimming took 6 bases from V and 7 from J, leaving 21 bases between them. The CDR3 contains 15 residues. CDR3 region: CASRLTDSPGSEAFF. The CDR3 bases are TGTGCCAGCAGACTCACGGACAGCCCGGGGAGTGAAGCTTTCTTT.

The V and J genes are TRBV9 and TRBJ2-3, with a weak D call TRBD2 (6 bases). Trimming took off 7 bases at V and 3 bases at J, with 18 bases between the two ends. Germline V gives CDR1 SGDLS, CDR2 YYNGEE. The length of the CDR3 is 15 residues. The CDR3 protein is CASGDTGEWTDTQYF. CDR3 DNA sequence: TGTGCCAGCGGGGATACGGGAGAGTGGACAGATACGCAGTATTTT.

This chain links TRBV6-1 with TRBJ1-2, with no clear D. This CDR3 comprises 14 residues. Between the trimmed V and J ends, which lost 1 base and 1 base, there was a span of 7 bases. Germline V lookup: CDR1 MNHNS, CDR2 SASEGT. CDR3: CASSEVGGNYGYTF. CDR3 DNA: TGTGCCAGCAGTGAAGTCGGCGGTAACTATGGCTACACCTTC.

This clone was picked up a small number of times. The chain links TRBV6-5 to TRBJ1-1, with TRBD1 identical over 8 bases. CDR3 length: 12 amino acids. CDR1 is MNHEY and CDR2 is SVGAGI in the germline V gene. V lost 6 bases and J lost 8; bases outside the gene matches: 5. The chain's CDR3 is CASRFRDREAFF. DNA of the CDR3: TGTGCCAGCAGATTCCGGGACAGGGAAGCTTTCTTT.

The table lists this clone with a few counts. The chain combines TRBV29-1 with TRBJ2-5; D might be TRBD1 (6 bases). This CDR3 contains 15 residues. V was clipped by 3 bases and J by 2 bases, with 16 bases between them. CDR1 and CDR2 (germline): SQVTM, ANQGSEA. The CDR3 DNA reads as TGCAGCGTTGAGCAGGACAGAGCGTTACAAGAGACCCAGTACTTC. Its translation is CSVEQDRALQETQYF.